This T cell receptor (beta chain) was documented in a study of shared clonotypes between healthy human individuals (dated by TCRdb to 2020 to 2021). Turning to the overall study: The cohort comprised two women and a few men aged 18 to 49 years. Per donor, three plates each were used for CD4 naive and CD4 memory, two for CD8 naive, and one for CD8 memory. The study deeply sequenced blood TCR repertoires of five healthy adults to estimate repertoire size and the extent of clonotype sharing between individuals. To increase sequencing depth and limit assay-specific biases, TCR repertoire library preparation and sequencing were carried out by different laboratories using diverse techniques. Each donor's leukapheresis produced roughly between roughly 0.9 and 9 billion PBMCs. Points the paper makes about the study in general: Rarefaction of sorted-subset datasets indicated incomplete sequencing despite the large sequencing depth. Compared with non-shared clonotypes, clonotypes shared by all four sorted-subset donors had higher generation probabilities. Sampling was limited to blood, and TCR repertoires in tissue likely differ from TCR repertoires in blood. Naive subsets generally had larger estimated clonotype richness than memory subsets. Because the study included a small number of donors, the genetic and exposure-history diversity represented was limited. Sharing across a few donors was observed for around 5% of naive CD4, 3% to 3.5% of naive CD8, 2.3% of memory CD4, and around 0.42% of memory CD8 clonotypes. Based on pairwise subsampling, the degree of clonotype sharing among donors was expected to be affected by sequencing depth.

The donors were healthy, HIV-negative adults who had no recently reported acute infections or vaccinations. Every donor was a Caucasian adult residing in Nashville, Tennessee, USA. Magnetic negative selection was used to enrich CD4+ T cells, after which naive cells were positively selected on CD45RA and the negative fraction became the memory subset. After blood collection by leukapheresis, PBMCs were isolated using Ficoll-Histopaque density gradient centrifugation and then cryopreserved in the vapor phase of liquid nitrogen. Analytical flow cytometry was used to check the purity and quantity of each magnetically sorted T cell population. Genomic DNA was isolated from every sorted fraction and measured by UV absorbance on a Nanodrop 2000c. Using the deep immunoSEQ assay, TCR CDR3 regions were amplified from genomic DNA by multiplex PCR. Genomic DNA extracted from each cell subset was distributed evenly over all wells of several immunoSEQ 96-well plates, and each plate served as one replicate. For sorted subsets, 200 to 250 ng genomic DNA, equal to some 28,000 T cell genomes, was loaded into each replicate PCR. The purified libraries were quantified using a Qubit 3.0 fluorometer, sized with a Bioanalyzer 2100, and then quantified again using the KAPA Library Quantification kit. A separate single-read 150-cycle Illumina NextSeq 550 flow cell was used to sequence each immunoSEQ 96-well plate. As for how the authors treated the data: The immunoSEQ output contained only junctional sequences without quality scores, so filtering could not match that applied to full-length reads. Sequences were annotated with PyIR, a Python wrapper for IgBLAST v1.9, and V/J genes and CDR3 were assigned using IMGT germline references. Reads with weak V/J assignments (E-value above 1e-6), missing CDR3, stop codons, out-of-frame junctions, or ambiguous translated residues were removed. V3J clonotypes were defined as sequences sharing the same inferred V gene, J gene, and CDR3 amino acid sequence. To compute the percentage overlap between repertoires, the number of shared unique clonotypes was divided by the size of the smaller repertoire. Repertoire richness was assessed with RTK rarefaction, the Chao1 estimator, and Recon v2.1 estimates of unobserved clonotypes. Generation probabilities for all TCRbeta clonotypes obtained by the gDNA method from a handful of donors were computed using OLGA. As stored in TCRdb, this immuneACCESS dataset retains in-frame rearrangements with V and J assigned. A fraction of the clones does not appear; measured against another copy, unresolved V genes explain less than half of the discrepancy, and the remainder lacks a known reason. That table furnishes V, J and clone size, whereas the DNA furnished D and trimming. Within this sample are some 1 million clones, with about 77% of them counted one time only. About 1.5% of the sample rests with the top ten.

Including the terminal cysteine and phenylalanine, the CDR3 comprises 13 residues. Only the CDR3 region is kept as DNA, spanning 39 bases read in frame from base 1. Per the germline V gene, SGHNT is the CDR1 and YENEEA is the CDR2. Germline trimming amounts to 5 bases on V and 4 bases on J, with 4 as the count of junction bases outside the gene matches. With regard to this clone: The clone's antigen remains unknown. No clone much larger than this one lies a single base away; base qualities are absent.

The TCR sequence derives from a man younger than 30 in good health. Sequencing input: memory CD4+ T cells sorted from blood. The meaning of the sample's cell subset or site label: CD45RA-negative fraction. The sequence joins TRBV11-3 to TRBJ2-5; TRBD1 agrees with 7 junctional bases. The nucleotides are TGTGCCAGCAGCCAGGGGGTTCCAGAGACCCAGTACTTC. Translated, it gives CASSQGVPETQYF.